What follows are 27 T cell receptor beta chains derived from one specimen sequenced in a study of sequential checkpoint blockade in melanoma. Stated treatment: randomized to nivolumab then ipilimumab (arm A) or the reverse (arm B). Sequenced by immunoSEQ multiplex PCR; TCRdb stores in-frame clones only, minus some. The profile shows some 9,600 clones, under 30% of them singletons. The sample was tumor tissue (inferred from file names), taken from a patient given nivolumab and ipilimumab in sequence. The receptors were sampled from a human donor with melanoma.

By share, this clone counts as medium-sized. The chain couples TRBV11-3 to TRBJ2-3; TRBD2 aligns across 9 bases. With V trimmed by 2 bases and J by 0 bases, 0 bases remained unmatched. The CDR3 covers 15 residues. CDR1 SGHNT and CDR2 YENEEA come from the germline V gene. This CDR3 is CASSLLAGSTDTQYF. CDR3 nucleotides: TGTGCCAGCAGCTTACTAGCGGGGAGCACAGATACGCAGTATTTT.

This chain uses TRBV11-3 with TRBJ2-7; 10 nucleotides agree with TRBD2. CDR1 and CDR2 from the germline V gene are SGHNT and YENEEA. V was clipped by 5 bases and J by 3 bases; unmatched bases: 7. CDR3 size: 15 residues. Here the CDR3 DNA reads TGTGCCAGCAGCCCAGGATTAGCGGGAGGCTACGAGCAGTACTTC. It codes for CASSPGLAGGYEQYF.

The chain joins TRBV18 to TRBJ1-5; TRBD1 matches at 8 bases. With V trimmed by 3 bases and J by 4 bases, 5 bases remained unmatched. The germline V gene encodes CDR1 KGHSH and CDR2 LQKENI. The CDR3 runs to 15 residues. DNA for the CDR3: TGTGCCAGCTCACCTACAGGGGGGCCGAATCAGCCCCAGCATTTT. Its protein is CASSPTGGPNQPQHF.

The V gene is TRBV5-1, the J gene TRBJ2-1, with 10 bases matching TRBD2. CDR1 is SGHRS, CDR2 YFSETQ, per germline. This CDR3 is built from 18 residues. V shed 0 bases and J 4 bases; nucleotides not matched to a gene: 10. The CDR3 DNA is TGCGCCAGCAGCTTGGCTAGAACTAGCGGGACGACTTACAATGAGCAGTTCTTC. Translated, it gives CASSLARTSGTTYNEQFF.

The rearrangement uses TRBV6-8 and TRBJ2-3; weak D call: TRBD2 (6 bases). The CDR3 is 15 residues long. The germline CDR1 and CDR2 sequences are MNHGY and SAAAGT. The V end lost 8 bases, the J end lost 0 bases, and 15 bases lay between the germline ends. The CDR3 DNA is TGTGCCAGCCCTGGGCTAGCGCGTAGCACAGATACGCAGTATTTT. It specifies CASPGLARSTDTQYF.

The J gene is TRBJ2-1, the V gene TRBV29-1; TRBD2 matches 10 bases. Germline V lookup: CDR1 SQVTM, CDR2 ANQGSEA. V lost 6 bases, J lost 2 bases, and 4 bases stayed unmatched. This CDR3 region has 14 residues. The CDR3 reads CSVLGLAAYNEQFF. The DNA of the CDR3 is TGCAGCGTGCTCGGACTAGCGGCCTACAATGAGCAGTTCTTC.

This clone is labeled medium-sized. V and J are TRBV18 and TRBJ2-1; D is unresolved. This CDR3 region has 15 residues. Between the trimmed V and J ends, which lost 3 bases and 6 bases, there was a span of 15 bases. The germline V gene encodes CDR1 KGHSH and CDR2 LQKENI. The CDR3 nucleotides are TGTGCCAGCTCACCTTATCTCTCGGTTAGCAATGAGCAGTTCTTC. Translation gives CASSPYLSVSNEQFF.

To note about this clone: The read is 1 residue too short to cover the CDR3 end, so that end is filled in from the germline J gene. The chain has TRBV6-1 and TRBJ1-3; D may be TRBD1 (5 bases). The germline gives CDR1 MNHNS, CDR2 SASEGT. The CDR3 has 15 residues. The V and J ends lost 0 bases and 0 bases respectively, with 6 bases between them. CDR3 amino acids: CASSEAGVSGNTIYF. CDR3 DNA, as far as it was read: TGTGCCAGCAGTGAAGCAGGGGTCTCTGGAAACACCATATAT.

This clone has more than one count but fewer than ten. V and J are TRBV28 and TRBJ1-4; TRBD1 matches 9 bases. CDR3 length: 15 amino acids. CDR1 is MDHEN, CDR2 SYDVKM, per germline. V lost 4 bases and J lost 7; bases outside the gene matches: 7. CDR3 DNA: TGTGCCAGCAGTTCTACCGGGACAGGGATTGAAAAACTGTTTTTT. Its translation: CASSSTGTGIEKLFF.

This clone is labeled as large. This sequence joins TRBV11-3 and TRBJ1-1; 10 bases map to TRBD1. Trimming cost V 5 bases and J 5 bases; bases outside gene matches: 20. The V gene's germline CDR1 is SGHNT and CDR2 YENEEA. This CDR3 has 19 amino acids. CDR3 in DNA: TGTGCCAGCAGCCCCGGTACCATACCGACAGGGGGCGCAAGGACTGAAGCTTTCTTT. As protein: CASSPGTIPTGGARTEAFF.

About this clone itself: At one boundary the junction diverges from the germline segment, which might be a read error. The chain is built from TRBV7-6 and TRBJ2-5; maybe TRBD1 (6 bases). The CDR3 length is 14 residues. The V gene's germline CDR1 is SGHVS and CDR2 FNYEAQ. CDR3 bases: TGTGCTAGCAGCGCTATGACAGGTCCGGAGACCCAGTACTTC. Its protein is CASSAMTGPETQYF.

This chain links TRBV6-8 with TRBJ2-7; TRBD1 might be the D (6 bases). Germline V CDR1 and CDR2: MNHGY, SAAAGT. This CDR3 region has 17 residues. Trimming removed 2 bases at V and 3 bases at J, with 20 bases between. The CDR3 here is CASSYNRDDWRHYEQYF. The CDR3 DNA is TGTGCCAGCAGTTACAACAGGGATGACTGGAGACACTACGAGCAGTACTTC.

The gene calls are TRBV5-1 and TRBJ2-5; 7 bases fit TRBD1. The V gene end was trimmed by 2 bases and the J gene end by 5 bases; junction bases not matched to a gene: 6. The CDR3 runs 14 residues. Germline loops: CDR1 SGHRS, CDR2 YFSETQ. The CDR3 spells CASSFGQAGETQYF. The CDR3 DNA reads as TGCGCCAGCAGCTTTGGACAGGCCGGGGAGACCCAGTACTTC.

By share of the sample, this clone is medium-sized. This chain joins TRBV30 and TRBJ2-5; TRBD1 matches 9 bases. V lost 7 bases and J lost 3; bases outside the gene matches: 15. The CDR3 sequence is 16 residues long. Germline loops: CDR1 GTSNPN, CDR2 SVGIG (reference sequence). The CDR3 nucleotides are TGTGCCTACATCCGCCGAAACAGGGGGCGGGAAGAGACCCAGTACTTC. Its protein product is CAYIRRNRGREETQYF.

This clone is categorized as large. The chain uses TRBV15 and TRBJ1-4, with D possibly TRBD1 on 5 matching bases. CDR1 LNHNV and CDR2 YYDKDF come from the germline V gene (reference sequence). The V gene lost 0 bases and the J gene lost 0 bases, with 8 bases spanning the gap. The CDR3 extends over 16 amino acids. The CDR3 DNA follows: TGTGCCACCAGCAGAGATAGGGGAGCAACTAATGAAAAACTGTTTTTT. This sequence encodes CATSRDRGATNEKLFF.

The chain carries TRBV28 and TRBJ1-5; D is uncertain. Looked up from germline, CDR1 is MDHEN and CDR2 is SYDVKM. The ends were cut back, 7 bases at V and 7 bases at J, with 11 bases in the middle. CDR3 length: 12 residues. Here the CDR3 reads CASTEADQPQHF. CDR3 DNA: TGTGCCAGCACTGAAGCAGACCAGCCCCAGCATTTT. The full variable domain, with the rest looked up from reference TRBV28 and TRBJ1-5, is DVKVTQSSRYLVKRTGEKVFLECVQDMDHENMFWYRQDPGLGLRLIYFSYDVKMKEKGDIPEGYSVSREKKERFSLILESASTNQTSMYLCASTEADQPQHFGDGTRLSIL.

This clone was seen only a few times. The V gene is TRBV2, the J gene TRBJ2-2; D gene uncertain. CDR3 size: 12 residues. The germline V gene has CDR1 SNHLY and CDR2 FYNNEI. Trimming pared 6 bases from V and 6 bases from J, leaving 8 bases between. This CDR3 reads CASSRTSGELFF. In nucleotides, the CDR3 is TGTGCCAGCAGCCGAACCTCCGGGGAGCTGTTTTTT.

This clone has just a few counts. V usage is TRBV6-8 and J usage is TRBJ2-5; perhaps TRBD2 as D (6 bases). CDR3 length: 13 amino acids. V was pared by 10 bases and J by 7 bases, with 19 bases between. Germline CDR1 reads MNHGY; CDR2 reads SAAAGT. The CDR3 loop is CAIAESGLMTQYF. Written as DNA, the CDR3 is TGTGCCATAGCGGAGAGCGGATTGATGACCCAGTACTTC.

The table lists this clone with a count of one. The V and J genes are TRBV19 and TRBJ2-5; 11 nucleotides align to TRBD1. The trim removed 3 bases at V and 2 bases at J, leaving 8 bases unmatched. The CDR3 consists of 17 residues. The germline V gene has CDR1 LNHDA and CDR2 SQIVND (reference sequence). The CDR3 DNA sequence: TGTGCCAGTAGTATGGGACAGGGGGAGATAATTCAAGAGACCCAGTACTTC. This codes for CASSMGQGEIIQETQYF.

The chain links TRBV18 to TRBJ1-2; a weak D match, TRBD1 (5 bases). The CDR3 length is 15 residues. Trimming removed 0 bases from V and 5 bases from J, with 13 bases in between. The germline V gene encodes CDR1 KGHSH and CDR2 LQKENI. The CDR3 nucleotides read TGTGCCAGCTCACCACCGCAGGGCTACGCATATGGCTACACCTTC. Amino acids: CASSPPQGYAYGYTF.

The chain links TRBV19 to TRBJ1-5, with unresolved D. The germline CDR1 and CDR2 sequences are LNHDA and SQIVND (reference sequence). This CDR3 has 14 amino acids. V gave up 3 bases and J gave up 0 bases, with 6 bases separating them. Here the CDR3 reads CASSIVNSNQPQHF. In nucleotides, the CDR3 is TGTGCCAGTAGTATTGTTAATAGCAATCAGCCCCAGCATTTT.

The J gene is TRBJ1-1, the V gene TRBV11-3; TRBD1 might be the D (6 bases). This CDR3 has 14 amino acids. Trimming took off 5 bases at V and 0 bases at J, with 10 bases between the two ends. Per germline, CDR1 SGHNT and CDR2 YENEEA. CDR3 protein: CASSRRGVNTEAFF. In DNA form, the CDR3 reads TGTGCCAGCAGCCGAAGGGGGGTGAACACTGAAGCTTTCTTT.

This rearrangement joins TRBV5-1 to TRBJ2-7; weak D call: TRBD1 (6 bases). This CDR3 contains 16 residues. Trimming left V 3 bases short and J 3 bases short, with 19 bases between. In germline, CDR1 is SGHRS, CDR2 YFSETQ. CDR3 sequence reads: CASSYTQGRYNYEQYF. CDR3 coding DNA: TGCGCCAGCAGCTATACACAGGGACGATACAACTACGAGCAGTACTTC.

This clone was counted between two and nine times. The chain is built from TRBV9 and TRBJ2-4; D is possibly TRBD1 (6 bases). V was shortened by 5 bases and J by 0 bases, with 15 bases between the two germline ends. CDR1 and CDR2 (germline): SGDLS, YYNGEE. The CDR3 spans 16 residues. The CDR3 DNA reads as TGTGCCAGCAGTTGGCAGGGGAAACTAGCCAAAAACATTCAGTACTTC. This sequence encodes CASSWQGKLAKNIQYF.

The V call is TRBV5-1, the J call TRBJ2-7; 9 bases align to TRBD2. Germline lookup yields CDR1 SGHRS and CDR2 YFSETQ. The CDR3 sequence is 20 residues long. V lost 4 bases to trimming and J lost 2 bases; unmatched junction nucleotides: 22. Here the CDR3 reads CASSLREAGGNKGSAYEQYF. The CDR3 DNA follows: TGCGCCAGCAGCCTTCGGGAAGCGGGAGGCAACAAAGGGAGCGCCTACGAGCAGTACTTC. Looking up the rest from reference TRBV5-1 and TRBJ2-7 gives the full variable domain: KAGVTQTPRYLIKTRGQQVTLSCSPISGHRSVSWYQQTPGQGLQFLFEYFSETQRNKGNFPGRFSGRQFSNSRSEMNVSTLELGDSALYLCASSLREAGGNKGSAYEQYFGPGTRLTVT.

The J gene is TRBJ1-2, the V gene TRBV9, with TRBD1 as a possible D gene (6 bases). The V end was cut by 3 bases, the J end by 2 bases, with 14 bases between. Germline V gives CDR1 SGDLS, CDR2 YYNGEE. The CDR3 covers 15 residues. CDR3 DNA: TGTGCCAGCAGCGCCCGGGACACTGAAAACTATGGCTACACCTTC. This sequence encodes CASSARDTENYGYTF. Drawing the rest from reference TRBV9 and TRBJ1-2, the complete variable domain is DSGVTQTPKHLITATGQRVTLRCSPRSGDLSVYWYQQSLDQGLQFLIQYYNGEERAKGNILERFSAQQFPDLHSELNLSSLELGDSALYFCASSARDTENYGYTFGSGTRLTVV.

This clone was observed a few times. V and J are TRBV10-2 and TRBJ2-1, with 8 positions matching TRBD2. In germline, CDR1 is WSHSY, CDR2 SAAADI. This CDR3 is 15 amino acids long. Trimming at V came to 5 bases and at J to 0 bases, leaving 3 bases not matched to a gene. Written as DNA, the CDR3 is TGCGCCAGCAGTCGGGAGGGGAGCTCCTACAATGAGCAGTTCTTC. Translation gives CASSREGSSYNEQFF.